The 21 T cell receptor beta chains in this list originate from one sample, sequenced in a study of shared clonotypes between healthy human individuals. Using immunoSEQ multiplex PCR, the repertoire was profiled, and TCRdb retains in-frame clones only, with some absent. The sample comprises about 1.5 million clones, 95% to 97% of which are singletons, and approximately 1% rests with the top ten. Sequencing input: naive CD4+ T cells sorted from blood. Sample subset: CD45RA+ positively selected. These receptors all come from a man aged 25-45 years in good health.

The rearrangement links TRBV29-1 to TRBJ2-5, with D hard to call. The V end was cut by 6 bases, the J end by 5 bases, with 13 bases between. CDR1 SQVTM and CDR2 ANQGSEA come from the germline V gene. CDR3 length: 12 residues. CDR3 sequence: CSVAVAWETQYF. The CDR3 DNA reads TGCAGCGTGGCAGTTGCATGGGAGACCCAGTACTTC.

This chain links TRBV15 with TRBJ2-3, with D perhaps matching TRBD2 (6 bases). This CDR3 has 16 residues. CDR1 and CDR2 from the germline V gene are LNHNV and YYDKDF (reference sequence). The ends were cut back, 4 bases at V and 0 bases at J, with 14 bases in the middle. The CDR3, as DNA: TGTGCCACCAGCACCGCGGCGGGGACTAGCACAGATACGCAGTATTTT. Translating it yields CATSTAAGTSTDTQYF. Looking up the rest from reference TRBV15 and TRBJ2-3 gives the full variable domain: DAMVIQNPRYQVTQFGKPVTLSCSQTLNHNVMYWYQQKSSQAPKLLFHYYDKDFNNEADTPDNFQSRRPNTSFCFLDIRSPGLGDTAMYLCATSTAAGTSTDTQYFGPGTRLTVL.

Concerning this clone itself: Mismatch with germline at one junction end may stem from a read error. The V gene is TRBV10-3, the J gene TRBJ2-1, with D maybe TRBD2 (5 bases). CDR1 and CDR2 (germline): ENHRY, SYGVKD. The CDR3 extends over 13 amino acids. CDR3 nucleotides: TGTGCCACAAAAGCGGTCTCCGACAATGAGCAGTTCTTC. This codes for CATKAVSDNEQFF.

The chain employs TRBV10-1 and TRBJ1-3, with D possibly matching TRBD1 (6 bases). Germline CDR1 and CDR2: WNHNN and SYGVQD (reference sequence). The V end lost 4 bases, the J end lost 0 bases, and 10 bases lay between the germline ends. The CDR3 length is 15 residues. In DNA, the CDR3 is TGCGCCAGCAGTGCGGACAGCAACTCTGGAAACACCATATATTTT. As protein: CASSADSNSGNTIYF.

This chain links TRBV7-2 with TRBJ2-3; 12 bases match TRBD2. CDR3 size: 16 residues. V trimming: 5 bases; J trimming: 9 bases; junction bases outside the gene matches: 12. Germline V gene data show CDR1 as SGHTA and CDR2 as FQGNSA. The chain's CDR3 is CASSQGLAGSGLTQYF. The CDR3 coding sequence is TGTGCCAGCAGCCAAGGACTAGCGGGATCCGGTCTAACGCAGTATTTT.

The V call is TRBV27, the J call TRBJ2-3, with TRBD1 matching 8 bases. Germline V CDR1 and CDR2: MNHEY, SMNVEV (reference sequence). CDR3 size: 16 residues. With V trimmed by 7 bases and J by 1 base, 10 bases remained unmatched. The chain's CDR3 is CASTLRGTGGTDTQYF. The CDR3 bases are TGTGCCAGCACCCTAAGGGGGACAGGCGGCACAGATACGCAGTATTTT.

The gene calls are TRBV7-9 and TRBJ2-2, with D possibly matching TRBD1 (6 bases). The CDR3 is made up of 14 amino acids. Germline CDR1 reads SEHNR; CDR2 reads FQNEAQ (reference sequence). V gave up 6 bases and J gave up 7 bases, with 15 bases separating them. The CDR3 DNA is TGTGCCAGCAGACGAGAACTAGGGGGCGGGGAGCTGTTTTTT. Translated, it gives CASRRELGGGELFF.

With respect to this clone: Distinct nucleotide sequences in the sample also encode this CDR3. The chain couples TRBV5-1 to TRBJ2-3; 7 bases map to TRBD2. The V segment lost 4 bases and the J segment 0 bases; nucleotides outside the gene matches: 2. Germline assignment: CDR1 SGHRS and CDR2 YFSETQ. The CDR3 is made up of 14 amino acids. CDR3 amino acids: CASSVAGSTDTQYF. In DNA form, the CDR3 reads TGCGCCAGCAGCGTAGCGGGTAGCACAGATACGCAGTATTTT.

The V and J genes are TRBV11-2 and TRBJ2-1; no definite D call. Germline assignment: CDR1 SGHAT and CDR2 FQNNGV. The CDR3 contains 14 residues. Trimming pared 1 base from V and 3 bases from J, leaving 7 bases between. The CDR3 DNA sequence: TGTGCCAGCAGCTTAGGTCTAGGCTACAATGAGCAGTTCTTC. Amino acids: CASSLGLGYNEQFF.

CDR3 in amino acids: CASSSGKAQYF. The CDR3 coding sequence is TGTGCCAGCAGCTCGGGCAAGGCCCAGTACTTC. The rearrangement links TRBV11-3 to TRBJ2-5; D unresolved. The CDR3 has 11 amino acids. Trimming left V 4 bases short and J 9 bases short, with 9 bases between. Germline CDR1 and CDR2: SGHNT and YENEEA. Full variable domain (rest looked up from reference TRBV11-3 and TRBJ2-5): EAGVVQSPRYKIIEKKQPVAFWCNPISGHNTLYWYLQNLGQGPELLIRYENEEAVDDSQLPKDRFSAERLKGVDSTLKIQPAELGDSAVYLCASSSGKAQYFGPGTRLLVL.

V usage is TRBV2 and J usage is TRBJ2-2, with 8 bases lining up with TRBD2. Germline CDR1 SNHLY, CDR2 FYNNEI. The V and J ends lost 6 bases and 1 base, in that order; junction bases with no gene match: 1. The CDR3 has 14 residues. CDR3: CASSSGRNTGELFF. CDR3 sequence (DNA): TGTGCCAGCAGCAGCGGGAGGAACACCGGGGAGCTGTTTTTT.

V gene TRBV10-3 combines with J gene TRBJ1-1; possibly TRBD1 for D (5 bases). Germline CDR1 reads ENHRY; CDR2 reads SYGVKD. V was pared by 6 bases and J by 4 bases, with 18 bases between. CDR3 length equals 15 residues. The CDR3 is CAISPRGNIGTEAFF. The CDR3 DNA reads as TGTGCCATCAGCCCCCGGGGGAACATTGGCACTGAAGCTTTCTTT.

V usage is TRBV7-6 and J usage is TRBJ2-5; D is undetermined. Germline loops: CDR1 SGHVS, CDR2 FNYEAQ. V was shortened by 1 base and J by 2 bases, with 8 bases between the two germline ends. The CDR3 is 14 amino acids. Here the CDR3 reads CASSLGRRQETQYF. The CDR3 DNA reads TGTGCCAGCAGCTTAGGGCGCAGACAAGAGACCCAGTACTTC.

The chain is built from TRBV5-1 and TRBJ1-4; no clear D. Germline values: CDR1 SGHRS, CDR2 YFSETQ. V was cut by 2 bases and J by 5 bases, with 22 bases left in between. CDR3 length equals 18 residues. CDR3 nucleotide sequence: TGCGCCAGCAGCTTTGGTTTCCGGGGAGGAGGGATAAATGAAAAACTGTTTTTT. Protein sequence: CASSFGFRGGGINEKLFF. Complete variable domain (other parts from reference TRBV5-1 and TRBJ1-4): KAGVTQTPRYLIKTRGQQVTLSCSPISGHRSVSWYQQTPGQGLQFLFEYFSETQRNKGNFPGRFSGRQFSNSRSEMNVSTLELGDSALYLCASSFGFRGGGINEKLFFGSGTQLSVL.

The chain uses TRBV5-1 and TRBJ1-1, with a possible D match to TRBD1 (6 bases). V dropped 5 bases and J dropped 0 bases, with 11 bases sitting between them. The CDR3 has 14 residues. From germline, CDR1 is SGHRS and CDR2 YFSETQ. The DNA for the CDR3 is TGCGCCAGCAGTATGGGGGCAATGAACACTGAAGCTTTCTTT. It yields the protein CASSMGAMNTEAFF.

J is TRBJ2-1 and V is TRBV4-3; 8 positions match TRBD1. The junction had 2 bases not matched to a gene; V was cut back by 1 base and J by 9 bases. CDR1 and CDR2 (germline): LGHNA, YSLEER. This CDR3 has 13 residues. The CDR3, as DNA: TGCGCCAGCAGCCAAGGGACAGGGATTGAGCAGTTCTTC. Protein: CASSQGTGIEQFF.

This clone was found once. The V gene is TRBV6-5, the J gene TRBJ1-2, with a weak D call TRBD1 (5 bases). From germline, CDR1 is MNHEY and CDR2 SVGAGI. The CDR3 sequence is 14 residues long. Trimming cost V 2 bases and J 0 bases, with 7 bases left between them. CDR3 coding DNA: TGTGCCAGCAGTTACGACAGTGCTAACTATGGCTACACCTTC. This gives the protein CASSYDSANYGYTF.

The chain carries TRBV7-9 and TRBJ2-7; the match to TRBD1 covers 8 bases. The CDR3 is 14 amino acids. CDR1 is SEHNR, CDR2 FQNEAQ, per germline (reference sequence). V shed 8 bases and J 2 bases; nucleotides not matched to a gene: 8. CDR3 DNA: TGTGCCAGCCGGACAGGGAATTATCCCTACGAGCAGTACTTC. This sequence encodes CASRTGNYPYEQYF.

This clone was seen a single time. The J gene is TRBJ2-3, the V gene TRBV7-9, with D uncertain. V dropped 1 base and J dropped 1 base, with 9 bases sitting between them. CDR1 is SEHNR and CDR2 is FQNEAQ in the germline V gene (reference sequence). The CDR3 contains 15 residues. CDR3 DNA sequence: TGTGCCAGCAGCTTAGGGAGTCCGCGCACAGATACGCAGTATTTT. Translated: CASSLGSPRTDTQYF.

This clone was found once. The chain combines TRBV9 with TRBJ2-7; D call uncertain. CDR1 and CDR2 from the germline V gene are SGDLS and YYNGEE. Deletions cut 0 bases from V and 3 bases from J, with 13 bases between. The CDR3 sequence is 15 residues long. The CDR3 nucleotides read TGTGCCAGCAGCGTAGAGCCGTCTCTGAGCTACGAGCAGTACTTC. This gives the protein CASSVEPSLSYEQYF. Supplemented by reference TRBV9 and TRBJ2-7, the full variable domain reads DSGVTQTPKHLITATGQRVTLRCSPRSGDLSVYWYQQSLDQGLQFLIQYYNGEERAKGNILERFSAQQFPDLHSELNLSSLELGDSALYFCASSVEPSLSYEQYFGPGTRLTVT.

The V gene is TRBV2, the J gene TRBJ2-7, with 11 bases that match TRBD1. The length of the CDR3 is 14 residues. Unmatched junction bases numbered 9, after V lost 6 bases and J lost 8 bases. CDR1 is SNHLY, CDR2 FYNNEI, per germline. CDR3 DNA sequence: TGTGCCAGCAGGACCACCGGGACAGGGGGACAGCAGTACTTC. Translated: CASRTTGTGGQQYF.